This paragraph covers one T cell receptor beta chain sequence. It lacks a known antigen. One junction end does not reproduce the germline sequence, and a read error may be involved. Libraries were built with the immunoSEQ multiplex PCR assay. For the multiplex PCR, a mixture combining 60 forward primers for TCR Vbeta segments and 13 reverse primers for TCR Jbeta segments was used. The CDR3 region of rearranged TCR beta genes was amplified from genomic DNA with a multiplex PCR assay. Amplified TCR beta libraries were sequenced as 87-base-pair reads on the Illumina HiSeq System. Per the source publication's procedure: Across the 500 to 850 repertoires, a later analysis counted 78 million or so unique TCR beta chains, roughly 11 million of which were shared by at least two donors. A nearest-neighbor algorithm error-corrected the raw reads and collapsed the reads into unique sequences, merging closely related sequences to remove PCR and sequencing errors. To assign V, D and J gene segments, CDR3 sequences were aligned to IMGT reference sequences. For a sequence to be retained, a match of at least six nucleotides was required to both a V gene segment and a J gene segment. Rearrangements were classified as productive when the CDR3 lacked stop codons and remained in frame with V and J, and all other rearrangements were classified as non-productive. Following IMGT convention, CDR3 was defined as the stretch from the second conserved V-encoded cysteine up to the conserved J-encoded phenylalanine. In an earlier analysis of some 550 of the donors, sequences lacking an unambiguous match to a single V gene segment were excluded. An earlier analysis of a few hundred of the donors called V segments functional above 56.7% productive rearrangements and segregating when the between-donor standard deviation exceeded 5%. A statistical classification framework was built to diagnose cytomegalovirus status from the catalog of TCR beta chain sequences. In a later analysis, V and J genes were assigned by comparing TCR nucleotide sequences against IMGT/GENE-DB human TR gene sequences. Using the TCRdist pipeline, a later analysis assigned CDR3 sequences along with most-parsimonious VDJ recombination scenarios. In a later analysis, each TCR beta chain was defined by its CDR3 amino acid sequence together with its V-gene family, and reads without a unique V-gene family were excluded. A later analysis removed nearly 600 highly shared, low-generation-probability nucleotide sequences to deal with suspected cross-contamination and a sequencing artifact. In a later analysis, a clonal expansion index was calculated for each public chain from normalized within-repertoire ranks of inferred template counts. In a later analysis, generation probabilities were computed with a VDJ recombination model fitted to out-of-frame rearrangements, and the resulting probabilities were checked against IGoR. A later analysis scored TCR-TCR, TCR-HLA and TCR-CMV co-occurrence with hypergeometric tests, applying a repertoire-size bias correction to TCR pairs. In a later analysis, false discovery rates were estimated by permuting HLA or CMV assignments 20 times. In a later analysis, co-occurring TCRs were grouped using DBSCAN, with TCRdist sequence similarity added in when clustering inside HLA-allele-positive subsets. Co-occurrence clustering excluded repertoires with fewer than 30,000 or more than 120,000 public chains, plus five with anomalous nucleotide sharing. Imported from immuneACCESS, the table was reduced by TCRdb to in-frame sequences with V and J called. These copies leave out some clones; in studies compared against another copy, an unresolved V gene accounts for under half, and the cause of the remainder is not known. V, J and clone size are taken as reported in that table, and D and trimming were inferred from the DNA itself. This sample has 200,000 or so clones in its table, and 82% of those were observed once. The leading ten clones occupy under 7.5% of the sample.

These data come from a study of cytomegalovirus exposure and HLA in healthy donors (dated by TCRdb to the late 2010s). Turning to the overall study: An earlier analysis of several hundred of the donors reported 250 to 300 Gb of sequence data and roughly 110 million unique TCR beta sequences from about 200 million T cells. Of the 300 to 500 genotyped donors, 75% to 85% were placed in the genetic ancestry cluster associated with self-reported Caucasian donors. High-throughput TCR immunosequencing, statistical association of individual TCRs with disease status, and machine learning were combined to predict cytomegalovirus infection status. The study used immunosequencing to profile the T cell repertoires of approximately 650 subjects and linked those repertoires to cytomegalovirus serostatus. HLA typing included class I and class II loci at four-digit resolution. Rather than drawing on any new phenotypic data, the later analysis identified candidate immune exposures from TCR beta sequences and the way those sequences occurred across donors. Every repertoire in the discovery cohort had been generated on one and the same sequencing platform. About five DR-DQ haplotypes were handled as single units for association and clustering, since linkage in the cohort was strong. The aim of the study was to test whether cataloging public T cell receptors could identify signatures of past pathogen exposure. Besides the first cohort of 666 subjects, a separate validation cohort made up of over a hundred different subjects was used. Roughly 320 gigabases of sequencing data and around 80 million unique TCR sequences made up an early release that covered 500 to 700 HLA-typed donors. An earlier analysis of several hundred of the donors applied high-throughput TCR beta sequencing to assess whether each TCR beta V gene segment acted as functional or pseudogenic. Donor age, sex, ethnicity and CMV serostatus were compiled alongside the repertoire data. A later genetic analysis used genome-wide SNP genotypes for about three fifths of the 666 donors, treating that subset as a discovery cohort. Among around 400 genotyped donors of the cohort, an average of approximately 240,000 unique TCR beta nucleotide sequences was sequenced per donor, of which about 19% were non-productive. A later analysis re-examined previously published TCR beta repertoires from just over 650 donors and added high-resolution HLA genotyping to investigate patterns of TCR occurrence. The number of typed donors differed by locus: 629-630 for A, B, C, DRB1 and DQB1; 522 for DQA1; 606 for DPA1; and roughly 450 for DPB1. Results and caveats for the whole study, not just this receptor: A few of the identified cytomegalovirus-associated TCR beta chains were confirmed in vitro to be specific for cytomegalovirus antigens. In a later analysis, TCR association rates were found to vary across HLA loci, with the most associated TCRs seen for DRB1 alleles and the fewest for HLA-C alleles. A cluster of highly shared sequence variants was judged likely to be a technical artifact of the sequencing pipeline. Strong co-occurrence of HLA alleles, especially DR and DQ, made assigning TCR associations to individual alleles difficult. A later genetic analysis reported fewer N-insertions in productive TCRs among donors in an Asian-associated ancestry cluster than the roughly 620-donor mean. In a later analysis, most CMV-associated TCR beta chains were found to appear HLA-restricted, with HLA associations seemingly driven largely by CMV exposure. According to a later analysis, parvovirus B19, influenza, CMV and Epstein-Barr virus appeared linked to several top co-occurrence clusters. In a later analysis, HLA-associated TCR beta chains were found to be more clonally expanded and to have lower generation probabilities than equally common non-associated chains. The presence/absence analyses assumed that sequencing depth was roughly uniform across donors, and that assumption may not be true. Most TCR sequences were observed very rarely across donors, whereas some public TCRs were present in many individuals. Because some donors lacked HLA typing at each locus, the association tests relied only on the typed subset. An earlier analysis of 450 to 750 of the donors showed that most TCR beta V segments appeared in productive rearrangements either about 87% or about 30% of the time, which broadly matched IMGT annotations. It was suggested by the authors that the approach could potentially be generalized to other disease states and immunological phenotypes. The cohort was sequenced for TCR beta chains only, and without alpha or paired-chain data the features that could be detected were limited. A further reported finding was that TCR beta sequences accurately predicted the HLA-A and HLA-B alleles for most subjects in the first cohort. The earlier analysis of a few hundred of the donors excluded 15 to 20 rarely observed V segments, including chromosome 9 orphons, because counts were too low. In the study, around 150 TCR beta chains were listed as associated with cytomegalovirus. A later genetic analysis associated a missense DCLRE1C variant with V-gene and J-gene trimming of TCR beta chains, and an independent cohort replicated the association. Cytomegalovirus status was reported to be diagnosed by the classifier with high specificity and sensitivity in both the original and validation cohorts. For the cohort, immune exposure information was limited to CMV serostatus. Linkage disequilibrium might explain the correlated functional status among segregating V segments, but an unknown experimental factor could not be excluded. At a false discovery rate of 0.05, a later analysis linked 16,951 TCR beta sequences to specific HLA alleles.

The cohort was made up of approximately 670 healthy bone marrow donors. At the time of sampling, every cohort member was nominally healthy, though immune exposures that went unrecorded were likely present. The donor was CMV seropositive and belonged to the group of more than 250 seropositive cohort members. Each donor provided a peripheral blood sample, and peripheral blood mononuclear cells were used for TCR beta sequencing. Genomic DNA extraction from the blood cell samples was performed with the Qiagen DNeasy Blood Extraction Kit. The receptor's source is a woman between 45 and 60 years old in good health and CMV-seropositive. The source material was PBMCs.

The sequence in DNA is TGTGCCAGCAGTTCTGACAGGGTCCCCTCTGGGGCCAACGGCCTGACTTTC. Protein translation: CASSSDRVPSGANGLTF. The V and J genes are TRBV27 and TRBJ2-6, with 7 central nucleotides matching TRBD1. From cysteine to phenylalanine, the CDR3 is 17 amino acids long. Only CDR3 DNA is held: 51 bases, read in frame from base 1. Looking up the germline V gene (reference sequence) yields CDR1 MNHEY and CDR2 SMNVEV.